This entry describes one T cell receptor (beta chain). Authors' data handling: The authors estimated nucleated cell counts from reference gene primer amplification. TCRdb keeps only in-frame clones here, not all; method: immunoSEQ multiplex PCR. D and trimming were read from the DNA, whereas the V and J calls and clone size are those reported in that table. The data hold about 400,000 clones, with about 85% observed a single time. The data originate from a study of blood T cell repertoires in COVID-19. Trimming cost V 3 bases and J 6 bases, with 9 bases left between them. The CDR3 consists of 12 residues. In germline, CDR1 is LGHDT, CDR2 YNNKEL (reference sequence). Participant ages covered about 18 to 100 years across some 25 US areas. Which cohort a participant joined came from the clinical history participants gave.

This TCR was sampled from a woman between 18 and 29 years old with acute COVID-19. V is TRBV3-1 (or the pseudogene TRBV3-2) and J is TRBJ2-7; D gene uncertain. Sequencing was carried out using PBMCs or T cells enriched from blood (not recorded which). The CDR3 DNA reads TGTGCCAGCAGCCATCCTAGTGGCGAGCAGTACTTC. It encodes CASSHPSGEQYF.